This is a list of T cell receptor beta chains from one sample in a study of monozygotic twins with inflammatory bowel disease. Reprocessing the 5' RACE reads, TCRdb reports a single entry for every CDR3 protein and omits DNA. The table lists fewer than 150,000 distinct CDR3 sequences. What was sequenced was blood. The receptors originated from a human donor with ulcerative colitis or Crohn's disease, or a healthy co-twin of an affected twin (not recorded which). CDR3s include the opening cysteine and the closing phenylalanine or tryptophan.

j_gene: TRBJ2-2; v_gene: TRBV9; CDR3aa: CASSGDRTSGLSNTGELFF
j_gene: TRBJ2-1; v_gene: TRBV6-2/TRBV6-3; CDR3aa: CASSYWTSGGRAQFF
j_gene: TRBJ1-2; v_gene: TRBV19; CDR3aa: CASSRPGQLVGYTF
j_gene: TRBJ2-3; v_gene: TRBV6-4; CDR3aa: CASSDTGGQDTQYF
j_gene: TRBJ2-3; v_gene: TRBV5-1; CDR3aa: CASSTLTRSTDTQYF
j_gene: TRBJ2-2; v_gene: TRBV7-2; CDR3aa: CASSSPPTGELFF
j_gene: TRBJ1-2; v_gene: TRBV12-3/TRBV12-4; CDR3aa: CASSTTGLGYGYTF
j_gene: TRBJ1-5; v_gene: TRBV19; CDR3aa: CASSMSTGSVNQPQHF
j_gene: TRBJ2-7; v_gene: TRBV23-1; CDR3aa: CASSQYRTYEQYF
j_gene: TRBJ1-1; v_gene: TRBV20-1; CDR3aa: CSGVQGPVTEAFF
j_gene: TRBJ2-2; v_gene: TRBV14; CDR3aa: CASSLPGLAGTGELFF
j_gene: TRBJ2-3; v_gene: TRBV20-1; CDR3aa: CSARLTYTDTQYF
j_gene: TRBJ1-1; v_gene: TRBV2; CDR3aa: CASNTEMNTEAFF
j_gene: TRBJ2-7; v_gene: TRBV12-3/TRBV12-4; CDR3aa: CASSHPGDRGLEQYF
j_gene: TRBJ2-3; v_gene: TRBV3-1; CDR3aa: CASSRTVDTQYF
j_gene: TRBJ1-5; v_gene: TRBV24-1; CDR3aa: CATSDLFTFRNQPQHF
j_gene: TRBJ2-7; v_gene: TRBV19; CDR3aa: CASSIGGQDYEQYF
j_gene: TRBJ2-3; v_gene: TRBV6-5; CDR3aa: CASSYSTGFDTDTQYF
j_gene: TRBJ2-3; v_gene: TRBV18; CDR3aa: CASSPDSLALDTQYF
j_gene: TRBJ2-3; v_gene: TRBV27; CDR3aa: CASSGPAYTQYF
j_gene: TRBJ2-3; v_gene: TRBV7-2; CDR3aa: CASSSKTGRTQYF
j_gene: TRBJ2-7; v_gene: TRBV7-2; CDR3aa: CASSLRQGSQYF
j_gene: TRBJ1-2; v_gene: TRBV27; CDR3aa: CASSSLGRIAGPGYTF
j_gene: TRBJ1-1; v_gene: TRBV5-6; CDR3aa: CASSLPTLVGTEAFF
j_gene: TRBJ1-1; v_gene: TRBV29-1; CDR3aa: CSVERATQGRGAFF
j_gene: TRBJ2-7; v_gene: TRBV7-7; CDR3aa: CASSLSTDSYEQYF
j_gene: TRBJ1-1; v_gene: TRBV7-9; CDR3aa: CASSPSSPANTEAFF
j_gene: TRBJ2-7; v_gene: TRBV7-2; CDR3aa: CASSKTSGPYEQYF
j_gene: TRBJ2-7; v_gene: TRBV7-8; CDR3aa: CASSLDRKATYEQYF
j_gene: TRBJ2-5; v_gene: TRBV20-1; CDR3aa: CSAPPGKETQYF
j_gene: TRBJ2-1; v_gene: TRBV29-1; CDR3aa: CSVGRGAGYNEQFF
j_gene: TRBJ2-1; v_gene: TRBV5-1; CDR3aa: CASSFIGGLEYNEQFF
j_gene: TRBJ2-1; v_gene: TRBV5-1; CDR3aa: CASSLLQGAREQFF
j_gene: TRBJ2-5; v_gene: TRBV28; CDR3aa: CASSLIVMGGFQETQYF
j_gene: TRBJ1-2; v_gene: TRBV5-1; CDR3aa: CASNLEGRRGYTF
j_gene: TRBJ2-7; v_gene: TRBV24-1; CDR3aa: CATSDHAGYEQYF
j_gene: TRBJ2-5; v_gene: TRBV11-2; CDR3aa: CASSNLAGGPRLVETQYF
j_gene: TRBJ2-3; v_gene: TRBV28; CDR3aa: CASSLYGAIRTTDTQYF
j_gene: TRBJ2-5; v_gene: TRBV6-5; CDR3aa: CASSYWGTSGGVYQETQYF
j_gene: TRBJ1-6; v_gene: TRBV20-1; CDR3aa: CSARGHMESPLHF
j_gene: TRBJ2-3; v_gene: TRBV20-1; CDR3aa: CSARGGWIGTDTQYF
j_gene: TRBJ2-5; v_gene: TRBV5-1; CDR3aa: CASSLPDRGETQYF
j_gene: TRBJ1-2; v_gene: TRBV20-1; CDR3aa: CSAREAWGYGYTF
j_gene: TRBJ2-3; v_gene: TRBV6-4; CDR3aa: CASSTGTITDTQYF
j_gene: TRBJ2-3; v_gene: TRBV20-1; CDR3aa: CSASTGTSADTQYF
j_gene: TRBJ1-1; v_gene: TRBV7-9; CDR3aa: CATDNTPNTEAFF
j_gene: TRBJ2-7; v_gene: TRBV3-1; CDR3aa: CASSQDGIREQYF
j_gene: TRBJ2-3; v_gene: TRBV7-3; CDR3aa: CASSLSPASGGATDTQYF
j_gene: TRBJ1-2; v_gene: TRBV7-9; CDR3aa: CASSLGAGLYGYTF
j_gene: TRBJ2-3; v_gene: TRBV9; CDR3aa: CASSVSGNRRTDTQYF
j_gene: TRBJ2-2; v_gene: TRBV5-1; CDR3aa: CASSSIPGTNTGELFF
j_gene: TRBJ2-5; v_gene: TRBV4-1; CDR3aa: CASSQGEGAGQGMKTQYF
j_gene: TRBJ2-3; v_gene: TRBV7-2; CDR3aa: CASSPTVITDTQYF
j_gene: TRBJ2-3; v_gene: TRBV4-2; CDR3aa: CASSTRDFSSTDTQYF